The entry below gives a single T cell receptor (beta chain) sequence along with its context. This entry is derived from a study of shared clonotypes between healthy human individuals. V shed 5 bases, J shed 7 bases, and the junction held 5 bases outside the gene matches. The CDR3 loop spans 14 amino acids. Germline values: CDR1 MDHEN, CDR2 SYDVKM. The assay was immunoSEQ multiplex PCR, and TCRdb's table has in-frame clones only and misses some. The table shows 2 million to 2.5 million clones, with 85% to 95% occurring only once. This receptor was obtained from a man between 18 and 29 years old in good health. Some clones in this sample may be carry-over from other donors' samples. This chain joins TRBV28 and TRBJ2-1, with 10 positions matching TRBD2. The sequenced material came from naive CD4+ T cells from PBMCs. This sample's subset: CD45RA+ positively selected. The CDR3 reads CASSLAGDRNEQFF. In DNA, the CDR3 is TGTGCCAGCAGTCTAGCGGGAGATCGGAATGAGCAGTTCTTC.